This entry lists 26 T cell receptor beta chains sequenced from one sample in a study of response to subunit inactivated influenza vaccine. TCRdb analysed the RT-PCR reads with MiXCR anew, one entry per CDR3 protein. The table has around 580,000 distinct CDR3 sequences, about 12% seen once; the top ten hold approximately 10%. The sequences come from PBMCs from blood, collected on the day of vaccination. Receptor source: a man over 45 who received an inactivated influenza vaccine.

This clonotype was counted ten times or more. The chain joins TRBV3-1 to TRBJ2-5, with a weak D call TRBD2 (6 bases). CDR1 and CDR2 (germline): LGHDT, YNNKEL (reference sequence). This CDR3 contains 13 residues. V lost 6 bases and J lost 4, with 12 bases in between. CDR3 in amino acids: CASRSGVRETQYF. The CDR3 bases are TGTGCCAGCAGATCGGGAGTGAGAGAGACCCAGTACTTC.

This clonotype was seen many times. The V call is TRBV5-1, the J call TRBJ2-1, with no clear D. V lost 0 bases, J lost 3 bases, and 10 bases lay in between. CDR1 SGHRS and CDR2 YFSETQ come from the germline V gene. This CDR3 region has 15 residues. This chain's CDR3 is CASSLGSPSYNEQFF. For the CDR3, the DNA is TGCGCCAGCAGCTTGGGCAGCCCAAGCTACAATGAGCAGTTCTTC.

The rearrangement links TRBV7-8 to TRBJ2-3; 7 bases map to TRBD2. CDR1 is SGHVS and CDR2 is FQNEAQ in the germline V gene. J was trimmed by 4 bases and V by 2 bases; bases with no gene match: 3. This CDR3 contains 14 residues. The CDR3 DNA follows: TGTGCCAGCAGCTTACTAGCGGCCCCAGATACGCAGTATTTT. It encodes CASSLLAAPDTQYF.

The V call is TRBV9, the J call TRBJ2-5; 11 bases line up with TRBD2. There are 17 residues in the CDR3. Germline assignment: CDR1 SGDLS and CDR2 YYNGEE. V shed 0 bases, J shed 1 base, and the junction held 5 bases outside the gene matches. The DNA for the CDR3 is TGTGCCAGCAGCGTAGAGGGAACTAGCGGGAGCCAAGAGACCCAGTACTTC. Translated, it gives CASSVEGTSGSQETQYF. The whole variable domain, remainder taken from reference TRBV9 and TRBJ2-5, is DSGVTQTPKHLITATGQRVTLRCSPRSGDLSVYWYQQSLDQGLQFLIQYYNGEERAKGNILERFSAQQFPDLHSELNLSSLELGDSALYFCASSVEGTSGSQETQYFGPGTRLLVL.

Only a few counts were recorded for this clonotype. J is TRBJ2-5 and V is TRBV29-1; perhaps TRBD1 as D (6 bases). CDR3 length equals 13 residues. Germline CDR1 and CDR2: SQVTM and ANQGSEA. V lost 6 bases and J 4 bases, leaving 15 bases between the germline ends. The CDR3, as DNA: TGCAGCGTACAACAGGGTATCTCAGAGACCCAGTACTTC. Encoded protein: CSVQQGISETQYF.

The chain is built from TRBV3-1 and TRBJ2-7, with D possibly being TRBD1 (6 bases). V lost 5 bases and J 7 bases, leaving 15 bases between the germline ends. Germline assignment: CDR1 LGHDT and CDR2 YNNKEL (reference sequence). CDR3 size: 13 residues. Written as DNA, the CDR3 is TGTGCCAGCAGCGACTTAGGGGGTCTGGAGCAGTACTTC. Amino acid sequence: CASSDLGGLEQYF.

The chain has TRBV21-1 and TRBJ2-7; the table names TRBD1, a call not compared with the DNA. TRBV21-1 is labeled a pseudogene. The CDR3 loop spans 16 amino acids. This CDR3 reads CASSKAPGQGAYEQYF. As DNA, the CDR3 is TGTGCCAGCAGCAAAGCCCCTGGACAGGGGGCCTACGAGCAGTACTTC.

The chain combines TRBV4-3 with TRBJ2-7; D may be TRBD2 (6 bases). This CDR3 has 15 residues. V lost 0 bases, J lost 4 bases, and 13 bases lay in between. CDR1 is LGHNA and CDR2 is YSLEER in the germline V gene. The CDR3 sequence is CASSQDRGLAYEQYF. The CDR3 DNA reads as TGCGCCAGCAGCCAAGATCGAGGGCTAGCGTACGAGCAGTACTTC.

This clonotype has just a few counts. This CDR3 reads CASSLEANPATDTQYF. Written as DNA, the CDR3 is TGTGCCAGCAGCTTGGAGGCGAACCCGGCCACAGATACGCAGTATTTT. The V gene is TRBV5-5, the J gene TRBJ2-3, with D unclear. The CDR3 totals 16 residues. The ends were cut back, 0 bases at V and 2 bases at J, with 13 bases in the middle. Looked up from germline, CDR1 is SGHKS and CDR2 is YYEKEE (reference sequence). Supplemented by reference TRBV5-5 and TRBJ2-3, the full variable domain reads DAGVTQSPTHLIKTRGQQVTLRCSPISGHKSVSWYQQVLGQGPQFIFQYYEKEERGRGNFPDRFSARQFPNYSSELNVNALLLGDSALYLCASSLEANPATDTQYFGPGTRLTVL.

As DNA, the CDR3 is TGTGCCAGCAGTCCAGGACAGGGGGCGGGAGAGCAGTACTTC. It is translated as CASSPGQGAGEQYF. The rearrangement joins TRBV28 to TRBJ2-7; 11 positions agree with TRBD1. The CDR3 covers 14 residues. The germline CDR1 and CDR2 sequences are MDHEN and SYDVKM. V was clipped by 5 bases and J by 7 bases; unmatched bases: 7.

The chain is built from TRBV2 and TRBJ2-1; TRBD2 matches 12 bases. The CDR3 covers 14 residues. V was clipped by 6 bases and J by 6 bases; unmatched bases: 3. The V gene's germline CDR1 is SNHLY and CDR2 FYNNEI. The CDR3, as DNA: TGTGCCAGCAGCACTAGCGGGAGGAGCAATGAGCAGTTCTTC. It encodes CASSTSGRSNEQFF.

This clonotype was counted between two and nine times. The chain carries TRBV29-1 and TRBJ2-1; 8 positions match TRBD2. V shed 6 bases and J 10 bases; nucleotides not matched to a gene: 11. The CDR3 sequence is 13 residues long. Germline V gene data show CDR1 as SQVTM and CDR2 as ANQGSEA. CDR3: CSVGRAGEGEQFF. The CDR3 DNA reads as TGCAGCGTCGGCCGAGCGGGAGAGGGGGAGCAGTTCTTC.

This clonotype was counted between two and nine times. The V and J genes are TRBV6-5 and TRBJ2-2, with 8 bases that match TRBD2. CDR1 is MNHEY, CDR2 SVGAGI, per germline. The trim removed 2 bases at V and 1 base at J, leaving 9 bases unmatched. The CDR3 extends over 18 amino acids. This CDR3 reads CASSYPSGGSLNTGELFF. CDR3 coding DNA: TGTGCCAGCAGTTACCCCAGCGGGGGCAGCCTGAACACCGGGGAGCTGTTTTTT.

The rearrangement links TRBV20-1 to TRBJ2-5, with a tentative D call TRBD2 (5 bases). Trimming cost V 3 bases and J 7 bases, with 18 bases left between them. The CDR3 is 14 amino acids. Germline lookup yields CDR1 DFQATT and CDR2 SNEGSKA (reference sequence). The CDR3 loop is CSASRTQSAGTQYF. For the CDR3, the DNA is TGCAGTGCTAGCCGCACACAGTCGGCGGGGACCCAGTACTTC.

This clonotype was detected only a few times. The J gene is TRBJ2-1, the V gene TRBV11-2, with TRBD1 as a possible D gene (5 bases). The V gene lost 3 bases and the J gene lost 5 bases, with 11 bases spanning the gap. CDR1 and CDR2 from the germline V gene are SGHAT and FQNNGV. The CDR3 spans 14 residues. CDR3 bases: TGTGCCAGCAGCTTCGCATTCAGGGACAATGAGCAGTTCTTC. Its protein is CASSFAFRDNEQFF.

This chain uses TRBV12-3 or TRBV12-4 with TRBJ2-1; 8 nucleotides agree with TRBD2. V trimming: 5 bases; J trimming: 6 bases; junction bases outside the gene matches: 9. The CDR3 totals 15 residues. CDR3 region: CASSRTSRACNEQFF. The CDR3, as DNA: TGTGCCAGCAGTAGGACTAGCCGGGCGTGCAATGAGCAGTTCTTC.

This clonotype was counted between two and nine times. The CDR3 region is CASSLARGGVQTQYF. CDR3 DNA: TGTGCCAGCAGCTTAGCGCGGGGGGGCGTACAGACCCAGTACTTC. J is TRBJ2-5 and V is TRBV7-2, with 9 nucleotides matching TRBD2. J lost 6 bases, V lost 0 bases, and 5 bases had no gene match. The CDR3 is 15 amino acids. Per the germline V gene, CDR1 is SGHTA and CDR2 is FQGNSA.

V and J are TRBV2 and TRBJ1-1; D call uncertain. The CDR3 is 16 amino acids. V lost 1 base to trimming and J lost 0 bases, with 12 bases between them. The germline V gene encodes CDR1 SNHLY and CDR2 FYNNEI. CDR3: CASSEVGIGLNTEAFF. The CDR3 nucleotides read TGTGCCAGCAGTGAAGTGGGGATAGGCCTGAACACTGAAGCTTTCTTT.

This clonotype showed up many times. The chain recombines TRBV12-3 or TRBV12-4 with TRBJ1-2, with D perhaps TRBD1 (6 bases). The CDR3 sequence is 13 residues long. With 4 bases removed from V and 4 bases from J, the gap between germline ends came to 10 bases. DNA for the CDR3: TGTGCCAGCAGTTCAGACAGGAGCTATGGCTACACCTTC. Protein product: CASSSDRSYGYTF.

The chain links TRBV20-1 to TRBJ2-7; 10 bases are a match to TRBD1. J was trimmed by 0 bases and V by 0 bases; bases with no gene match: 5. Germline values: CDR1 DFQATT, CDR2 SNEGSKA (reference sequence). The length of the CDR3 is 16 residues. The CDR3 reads CSARDRDRGHSYEQYF. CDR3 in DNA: TGCAGTGCTAGAGATAGGGACAGGGGTCACTCCTACGAGCAGTACTTC.

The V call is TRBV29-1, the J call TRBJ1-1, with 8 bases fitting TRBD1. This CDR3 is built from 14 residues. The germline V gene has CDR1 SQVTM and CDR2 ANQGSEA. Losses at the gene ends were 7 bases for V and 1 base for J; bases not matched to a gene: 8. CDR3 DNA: TGCAGCGCCCCCGGACAGGGTGGGAACACTGAAGCTTTCTTT. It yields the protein CSAPGQGGNTEAFF.

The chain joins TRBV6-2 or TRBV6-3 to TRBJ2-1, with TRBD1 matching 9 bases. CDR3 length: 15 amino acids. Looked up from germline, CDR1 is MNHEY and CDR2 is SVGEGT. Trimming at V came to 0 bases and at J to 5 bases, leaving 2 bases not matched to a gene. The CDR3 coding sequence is TGTGCCAGCAGTTACTCCGGGACAGGGAACAATGAGCAGTTCTTC. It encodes CASSYSGTGNNEQFF.

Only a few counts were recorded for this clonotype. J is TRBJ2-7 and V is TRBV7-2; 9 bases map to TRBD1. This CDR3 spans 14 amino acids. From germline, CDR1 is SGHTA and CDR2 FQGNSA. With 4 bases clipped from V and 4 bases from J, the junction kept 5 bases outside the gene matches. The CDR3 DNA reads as TGTGCCAGCAGCTACAGACAGGGGGTATACGAGCAGTACTTC. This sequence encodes CASSYRQGVYEQYF.

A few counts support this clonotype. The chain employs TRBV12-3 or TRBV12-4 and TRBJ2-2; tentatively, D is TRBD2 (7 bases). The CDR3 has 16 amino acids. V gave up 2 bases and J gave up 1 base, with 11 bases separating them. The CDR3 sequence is CASSLFRGGNTGELFF. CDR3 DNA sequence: TGTGCCAGCAGTTTATTTAGGGGGGGGAACACCGGGGAGCTGTTTTTT.

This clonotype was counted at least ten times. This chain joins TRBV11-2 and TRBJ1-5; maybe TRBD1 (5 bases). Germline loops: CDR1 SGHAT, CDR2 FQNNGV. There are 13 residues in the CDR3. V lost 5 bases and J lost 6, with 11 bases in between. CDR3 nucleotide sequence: TGTGCCAGCAGCCCTCAGGGAAGTCAGCCCCAGCATTTT. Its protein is CASSPQGSQPQHF.

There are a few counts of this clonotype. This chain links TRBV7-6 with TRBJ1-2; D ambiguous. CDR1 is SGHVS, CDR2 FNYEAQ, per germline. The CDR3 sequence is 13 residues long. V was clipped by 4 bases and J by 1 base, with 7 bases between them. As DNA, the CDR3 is TGTGCCAGCAGCTCCGACTTTAACTATGGCTACACCTTC. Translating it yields CASSSDFNYGYTF.